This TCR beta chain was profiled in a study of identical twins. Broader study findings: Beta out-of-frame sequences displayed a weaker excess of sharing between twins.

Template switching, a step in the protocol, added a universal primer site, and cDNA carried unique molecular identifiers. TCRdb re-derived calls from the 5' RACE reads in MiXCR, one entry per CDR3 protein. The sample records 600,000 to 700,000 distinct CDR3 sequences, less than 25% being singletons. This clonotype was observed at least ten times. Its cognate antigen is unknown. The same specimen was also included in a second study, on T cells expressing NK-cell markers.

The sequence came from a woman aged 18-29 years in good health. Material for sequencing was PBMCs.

The chain's CDR3 is CSAKEWDVGYTF. CDR3 sequence (DNA): TGCAGTGCTAAGGAATGGGATGTTGGCTACACCTTC. The rearrangement uses TRBV20-1 and TRBJ1-2; no definite D call. CDR3 length equals 12 residues. V lost 4 bases, J lost 7 bases, and 13 bases lay in between. Germline V gives CDR1 DFQATT, CDR2 SNEGSKA (reference sequence).